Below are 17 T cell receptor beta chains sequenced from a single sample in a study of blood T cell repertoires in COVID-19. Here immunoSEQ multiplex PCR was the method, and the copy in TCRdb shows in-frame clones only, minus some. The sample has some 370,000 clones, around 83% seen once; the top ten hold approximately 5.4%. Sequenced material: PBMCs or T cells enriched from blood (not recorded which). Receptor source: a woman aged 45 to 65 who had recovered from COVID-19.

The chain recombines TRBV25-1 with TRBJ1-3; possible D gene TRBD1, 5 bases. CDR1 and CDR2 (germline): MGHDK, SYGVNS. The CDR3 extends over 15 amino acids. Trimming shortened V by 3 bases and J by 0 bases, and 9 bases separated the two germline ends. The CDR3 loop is CASSDRASSGNTIYF. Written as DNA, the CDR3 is TGTGCCAGCAGTGACAGGGCCAGCTCTGGAAACACCATATATTTT.

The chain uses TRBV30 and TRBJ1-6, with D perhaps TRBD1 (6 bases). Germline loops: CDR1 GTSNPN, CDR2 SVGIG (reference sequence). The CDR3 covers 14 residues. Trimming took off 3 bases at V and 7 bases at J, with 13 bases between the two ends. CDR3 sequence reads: CAWSLDRQNSPLHF. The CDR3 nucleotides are TGTGCCTGGAGCCTCGACAGGCAGAATTCACCCCTCCACTTT.

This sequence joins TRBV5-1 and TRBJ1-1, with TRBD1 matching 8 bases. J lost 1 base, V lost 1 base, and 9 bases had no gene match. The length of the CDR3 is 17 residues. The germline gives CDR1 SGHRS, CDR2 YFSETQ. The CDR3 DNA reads TGCGCCAGCAGCTTGAGTCCCCAGGGGGCTTCGAACACTGAAGCTTTCTTT. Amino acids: CASSLSPQGASNTEAFF.

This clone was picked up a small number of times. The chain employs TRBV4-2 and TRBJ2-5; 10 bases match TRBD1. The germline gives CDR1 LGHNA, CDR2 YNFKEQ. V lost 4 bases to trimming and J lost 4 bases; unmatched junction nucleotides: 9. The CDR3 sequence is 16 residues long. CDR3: CASSRGQGDVGETQYF. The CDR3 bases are TGTGCCAGCAGCCGCGGACAGGGGGATGTCGGAGAGACCCAGTACTTC.

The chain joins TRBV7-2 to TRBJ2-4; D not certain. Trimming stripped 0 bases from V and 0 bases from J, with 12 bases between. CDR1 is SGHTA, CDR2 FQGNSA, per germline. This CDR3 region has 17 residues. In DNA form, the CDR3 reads TGTGCCAGCAGCTTAGCCCGCCAAAGCTTAGCCAAAAACATTCAGTACTTC. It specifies CASSLARQSLAKNIQYF.

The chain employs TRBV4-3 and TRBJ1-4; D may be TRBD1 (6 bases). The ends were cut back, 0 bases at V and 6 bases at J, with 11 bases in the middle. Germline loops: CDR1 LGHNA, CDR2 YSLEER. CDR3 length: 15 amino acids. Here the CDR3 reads CASSQDLGAYEKLFF. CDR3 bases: TGCGCCAGCAGCCAAGATCTGGGGGCGTATGAAAAACTGTTTTTT.

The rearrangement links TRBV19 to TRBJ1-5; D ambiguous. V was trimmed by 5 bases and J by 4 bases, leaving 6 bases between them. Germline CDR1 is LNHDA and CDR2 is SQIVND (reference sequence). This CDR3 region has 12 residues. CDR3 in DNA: TGTGCCAGTAGTGTCAGGAATCAGCCCCAGCATTTT. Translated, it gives CASSVRNQPQHF.

This chain's CDR3 is CASSLEEARGTSGYGYTF. The DNA for the CDR3 is TGCGCCAGCAGCTTGGAAGAGGCCAGGGGCACTTCGGGATATGGCTACACCTTC. J is TRBJ1-2 and V is TRBV5-1; maybe TRBD1 (6 bases). V was cut by 0 bases and J by 5 bases, with 23 bases left in between. CDR3 size: 18 residues. Germline V gene sequence: CDR1 SGHRS, CDR2 YFSETQ.

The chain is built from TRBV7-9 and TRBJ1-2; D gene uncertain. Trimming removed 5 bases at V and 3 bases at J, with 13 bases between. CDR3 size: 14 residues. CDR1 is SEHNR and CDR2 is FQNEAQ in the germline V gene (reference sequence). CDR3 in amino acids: CASSGSGGHYGYTF. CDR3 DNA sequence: TGTGCCAGCAGCGGCTCGGGAGGGCACTATGGCTACACCTTC.

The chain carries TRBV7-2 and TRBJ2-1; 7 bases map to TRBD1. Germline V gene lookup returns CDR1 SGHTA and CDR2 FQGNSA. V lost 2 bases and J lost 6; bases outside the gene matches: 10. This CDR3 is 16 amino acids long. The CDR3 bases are TGTGCCAGCAGCTTACGCAGAGCCAACAGGGGCAATGAGCAGTTCTTC. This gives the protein CASSLRRANRGNEQFF.

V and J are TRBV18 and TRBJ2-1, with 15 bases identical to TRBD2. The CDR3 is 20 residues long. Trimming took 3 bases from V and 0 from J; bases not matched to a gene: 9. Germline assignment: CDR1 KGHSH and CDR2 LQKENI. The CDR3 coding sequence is TGTGCCAGCTCACCGGGACTAGCGGGAGGTCCCGGAAGCTCCTACAATGAGCAGTTCTTC. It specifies CASSPGLAGGPGSSYNEQFF. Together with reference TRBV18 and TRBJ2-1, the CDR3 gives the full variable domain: NAGVMQNPRHLVRRRGQEARLRCSPMKGHSHVYWYRQLPEEGLKFMVYLQKENIIDESGMPKERFSAEFPKEGPSILRIQQVVRGDSAAYFCASSPGLAGGPGSSYNEQFFGPGTRLTVL.

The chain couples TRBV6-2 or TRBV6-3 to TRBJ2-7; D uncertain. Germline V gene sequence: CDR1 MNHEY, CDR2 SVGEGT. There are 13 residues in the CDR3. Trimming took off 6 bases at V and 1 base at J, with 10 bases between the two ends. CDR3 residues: CASSSRLSYEQYF. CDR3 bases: TGTGCCAGCAGCTCCCGACTTTCCTACGAGCAGTACTTC.

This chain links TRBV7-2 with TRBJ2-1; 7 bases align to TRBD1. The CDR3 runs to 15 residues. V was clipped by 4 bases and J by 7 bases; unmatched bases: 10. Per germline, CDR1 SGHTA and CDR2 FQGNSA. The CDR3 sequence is CASSSLGQASNEQFF. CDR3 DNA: TGTGCCAGCAGCTCCTTAGGACAGGCCTCGAATGAGCAGTTCTTC.

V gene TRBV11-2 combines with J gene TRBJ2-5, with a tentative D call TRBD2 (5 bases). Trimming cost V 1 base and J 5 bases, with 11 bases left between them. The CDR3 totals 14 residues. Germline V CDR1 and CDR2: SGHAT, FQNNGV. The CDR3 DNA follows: TGTGCCAGCAGCTTAGGAGGAAGAGGGGAGACCCAGTACTTC. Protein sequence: CASSLGGRGETQYF.

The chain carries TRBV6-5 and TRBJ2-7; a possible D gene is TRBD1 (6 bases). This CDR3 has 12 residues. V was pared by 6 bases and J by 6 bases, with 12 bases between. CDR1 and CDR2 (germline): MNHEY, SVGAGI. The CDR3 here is CASRRDNFEQYF. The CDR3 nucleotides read TGTGCCAGCAGACGGGACAACTTCGAGCAGTACTTC.

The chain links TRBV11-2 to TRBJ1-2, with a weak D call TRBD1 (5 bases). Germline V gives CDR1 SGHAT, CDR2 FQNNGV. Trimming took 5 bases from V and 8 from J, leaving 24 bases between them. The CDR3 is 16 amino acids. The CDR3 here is CASSTSGPGTVRGYTF. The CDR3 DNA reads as TGTGCCAGCAGCACTAGCGGCCCAGGGACGGTGAGAGGCTACACCTTC.

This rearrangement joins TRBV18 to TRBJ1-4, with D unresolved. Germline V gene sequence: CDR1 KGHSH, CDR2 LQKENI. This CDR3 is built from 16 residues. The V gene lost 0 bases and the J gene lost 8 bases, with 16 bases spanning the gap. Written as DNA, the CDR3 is TGTGCCAGCTCACCACCGGAAGGAGGGTTTGGGGAAAAACTGTTTTTT. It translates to CASSPPEGGFGEKLFF.